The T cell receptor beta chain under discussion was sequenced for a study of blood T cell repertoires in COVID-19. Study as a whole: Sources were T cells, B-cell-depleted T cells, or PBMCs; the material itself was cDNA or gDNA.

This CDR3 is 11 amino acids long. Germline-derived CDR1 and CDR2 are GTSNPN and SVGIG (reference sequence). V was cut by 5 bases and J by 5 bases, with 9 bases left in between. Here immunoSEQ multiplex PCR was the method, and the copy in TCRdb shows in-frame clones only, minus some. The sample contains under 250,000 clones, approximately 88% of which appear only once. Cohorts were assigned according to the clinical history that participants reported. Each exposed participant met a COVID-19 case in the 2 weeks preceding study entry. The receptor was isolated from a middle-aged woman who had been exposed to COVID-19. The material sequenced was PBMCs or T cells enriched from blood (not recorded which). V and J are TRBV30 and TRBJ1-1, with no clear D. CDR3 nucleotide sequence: TGTGCCTGGGGCAGAGGGACTGAAGCTTTCTTT. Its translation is CAWGRGTEAFF.